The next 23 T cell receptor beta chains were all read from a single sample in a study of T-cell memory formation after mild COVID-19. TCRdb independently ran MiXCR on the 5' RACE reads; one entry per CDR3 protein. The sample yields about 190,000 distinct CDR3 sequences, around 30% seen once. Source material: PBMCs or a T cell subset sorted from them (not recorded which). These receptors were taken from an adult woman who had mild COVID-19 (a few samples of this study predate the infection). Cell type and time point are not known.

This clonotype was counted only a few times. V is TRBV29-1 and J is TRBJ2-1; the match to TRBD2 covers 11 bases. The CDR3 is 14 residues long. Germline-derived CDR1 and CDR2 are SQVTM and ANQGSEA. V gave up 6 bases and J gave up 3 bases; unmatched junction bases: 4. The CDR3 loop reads CSVPGLAGYNEQFF. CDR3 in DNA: TGCAGCGTCCCCGGACTAGCGGGCTACAATGAGCAGTTCTTC.

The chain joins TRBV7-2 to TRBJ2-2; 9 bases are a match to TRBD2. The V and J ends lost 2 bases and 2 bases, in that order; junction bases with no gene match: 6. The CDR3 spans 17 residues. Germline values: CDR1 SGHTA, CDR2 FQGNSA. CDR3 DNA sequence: TGTGCCAGCAGCTTATCGGTAGCGGGGGCCAACACCGGGGAGCTGTTTTTT. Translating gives CASSLSVAGANTGELFF.

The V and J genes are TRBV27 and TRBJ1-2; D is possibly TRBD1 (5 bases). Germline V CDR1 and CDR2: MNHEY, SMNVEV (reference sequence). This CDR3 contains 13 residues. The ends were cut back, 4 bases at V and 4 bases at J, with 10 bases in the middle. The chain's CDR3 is CASSSAGLYGYTF. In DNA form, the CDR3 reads TGTGCCAGCAGTTCAGCAGGGCTCTATGGCTACACCTTC.

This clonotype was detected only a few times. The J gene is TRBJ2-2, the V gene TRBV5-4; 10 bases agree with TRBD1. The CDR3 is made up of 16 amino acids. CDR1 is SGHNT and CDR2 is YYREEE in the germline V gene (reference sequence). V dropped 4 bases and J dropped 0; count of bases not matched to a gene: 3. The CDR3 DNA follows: TGTGCCAGCAGCCCTGGGACAGGGGCGAACACCGGGGAGCTGTTTTTT. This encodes CASSPGTGANTGELFF.

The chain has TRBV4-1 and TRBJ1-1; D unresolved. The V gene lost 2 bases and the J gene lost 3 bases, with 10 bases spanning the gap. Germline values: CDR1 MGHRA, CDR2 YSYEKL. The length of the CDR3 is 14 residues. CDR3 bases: TGCGCCAGCAGCCAACAGCACGGGCACACTGAAGCTTTCTTT. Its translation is CASSQQHGHTEAFF.

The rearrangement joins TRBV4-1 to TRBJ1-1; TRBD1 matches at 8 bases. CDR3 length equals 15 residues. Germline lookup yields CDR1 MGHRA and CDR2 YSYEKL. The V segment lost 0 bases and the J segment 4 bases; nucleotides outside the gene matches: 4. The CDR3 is CASSQDRTGGTEAFF. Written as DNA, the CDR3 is TGCGCCAGCAGCCAAGATCGAACAGGGGGCACTGAAGCTTTCTTT.

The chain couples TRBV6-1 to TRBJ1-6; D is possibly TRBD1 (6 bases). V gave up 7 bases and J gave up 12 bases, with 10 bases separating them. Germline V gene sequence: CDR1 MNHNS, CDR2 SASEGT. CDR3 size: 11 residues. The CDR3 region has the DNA TGTGCCAGCATGAGAGGGGGACCCCTCCACTTT. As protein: CASMRGGPLHF.

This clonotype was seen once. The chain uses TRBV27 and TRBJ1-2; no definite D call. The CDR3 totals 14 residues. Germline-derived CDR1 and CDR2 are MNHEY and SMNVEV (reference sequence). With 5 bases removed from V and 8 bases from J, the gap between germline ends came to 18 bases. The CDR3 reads CASSPSPRPTGYTF. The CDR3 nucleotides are TGTGCCAGCAGTCCCTCCCCCAGGCCGACGGGCTACACCTTC.

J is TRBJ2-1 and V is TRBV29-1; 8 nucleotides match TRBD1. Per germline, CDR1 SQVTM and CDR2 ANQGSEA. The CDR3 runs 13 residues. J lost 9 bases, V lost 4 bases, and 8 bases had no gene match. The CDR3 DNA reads TGCAGCGTTGGGGCCCCAGGGGGCGGTGAGCAGTTCTTC. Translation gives CSVGAPGGGEQFF.

DNA for the CDR3: TGCGCCAGCAGCTTGGCGCCGGGACAAGGACCTAACTATGGCTACACCTTC. The encoded protein is CASSLAPGQGPNYGYTF. The J gene is TRBJ1-2, the V gene TRBV5-1, with D perhaps matching TRBD1 (6 bases). Germline-derived CDR1 and CDR2 are SGHRS and YFSETQ. This CDR3 has 17 residues. V lost 0 bases to trimming and J lost 0 bases, with 15 bases between them. Filled out from reference TRBV5-1 and TRBJ1-2, the complete variable domain reads KAGVTQTPRYLIKTRGQQVTLSCSPISGHRSVSWYQQTPGQGLQFLFEYFSETQRNKGNFPGRFSGRQFSNSRSEMNVSTLELGDSALYLCASSLAPGQGPNYGYTFGSGTRLTVV.

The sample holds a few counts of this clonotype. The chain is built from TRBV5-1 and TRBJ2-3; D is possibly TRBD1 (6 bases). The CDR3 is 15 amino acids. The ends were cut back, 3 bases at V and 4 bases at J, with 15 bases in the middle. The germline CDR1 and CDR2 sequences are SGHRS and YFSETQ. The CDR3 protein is CASSSQGSGPDTQYF. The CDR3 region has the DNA TGCGCCAGCAGCTCACAGGGATCGGGTCCAGATACGCAGTATTTT.

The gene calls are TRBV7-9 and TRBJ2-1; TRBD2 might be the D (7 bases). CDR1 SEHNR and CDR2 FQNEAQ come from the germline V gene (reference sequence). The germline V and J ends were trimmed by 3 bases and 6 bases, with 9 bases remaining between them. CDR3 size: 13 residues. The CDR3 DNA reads TGTGCCAGCAGCTTCGGGGGGCCCAATGAGCAGTTCTTC. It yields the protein CASSFGGPNEQFF. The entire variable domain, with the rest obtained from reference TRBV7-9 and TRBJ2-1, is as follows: DTGVSQNPRHKITKRGQNVTFRCDPISEHNRLYWYRQTLGQGPEFLTYFQNEAQLEKSRLLSDRFSAERPKGSFSTLEIQRTEQGDSAMYLCASSFGGPNEQFFGPGTRLTVL.

CDR3 sequence reads: CATSREVLAGSYEQYF. The CDR3 region has the DNA TGTGCCACCAGCAGAGAAGTCCTAGCGGGGTCCTACGAGCAGTACTTC. The V and J genes are TRBV15 and TRBJ2-7; the match to TRBD2 covers 9 bases. V trimming: 0 bases; J trimming: 1 base; junction bases outside the gene matches: 4. This CDR3 is 16 amino acids long. Germline loops: CDR1 LNHNV, CDR2 YYDKDF (reference sequence).

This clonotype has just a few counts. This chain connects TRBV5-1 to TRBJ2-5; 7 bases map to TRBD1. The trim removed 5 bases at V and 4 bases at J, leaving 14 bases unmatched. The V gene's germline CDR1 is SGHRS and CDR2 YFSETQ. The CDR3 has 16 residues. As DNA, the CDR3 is TGCGCCAGCAGATCCCAAGGGGGCGGATTGGGAGAGACCCAGTACTTC. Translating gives CASRSQGGGLGETQYF.

The chain's CDR3 is CASSQDIRLATYNEQFF. The CDR3 region has the DNA TGCGCCAGCAGCCAAGATATTAGGCTAGCGACGTACAATGAGCAGTTCTTC. This chain uses TRBV4-3 with TRBJ2-1, with D possibly matching TRBD2 (6 bases). The CDR3 length is 17 residues. Per the germline V gene, CDR1 is LGHNA and CDR2 is YSLEER. V was cut by 0 bases and J by 4 bases, with 16 bases left in between.

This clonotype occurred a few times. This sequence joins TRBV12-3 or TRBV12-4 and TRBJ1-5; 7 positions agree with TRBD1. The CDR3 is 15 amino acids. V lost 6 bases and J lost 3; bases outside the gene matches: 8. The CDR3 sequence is CASSFQTGYNQPQHF. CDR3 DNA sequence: TGTGCCAGCAGCTTCCAGACAGGGTACAATCAGCCCCAGCATTTT.

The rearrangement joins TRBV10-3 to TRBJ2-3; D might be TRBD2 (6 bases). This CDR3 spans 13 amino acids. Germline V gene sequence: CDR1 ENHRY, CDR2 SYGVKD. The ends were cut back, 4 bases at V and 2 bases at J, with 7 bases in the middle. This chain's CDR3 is CAISGRDTDTQYF. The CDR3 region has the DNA TGTGCCATCAGTGGGCGGGACACAGATACGCAGTATTTT.

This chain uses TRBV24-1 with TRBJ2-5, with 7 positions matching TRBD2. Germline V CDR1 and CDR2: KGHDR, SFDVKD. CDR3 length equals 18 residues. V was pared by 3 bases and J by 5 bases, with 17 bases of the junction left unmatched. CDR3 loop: CATSDPNGQSGVGETQYF. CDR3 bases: TGTGCCACCAGTGATCCAAACGGGCAGAGCGGGGTAGGCGAGACCCAGTACTTC.

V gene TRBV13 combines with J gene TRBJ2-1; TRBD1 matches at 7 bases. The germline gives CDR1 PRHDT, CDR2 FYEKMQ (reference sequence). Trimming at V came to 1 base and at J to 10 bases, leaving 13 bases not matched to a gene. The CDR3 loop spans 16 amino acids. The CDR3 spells CASSLAPGDSYREQFF. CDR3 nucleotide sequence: TGTGCCAGCAGCTTAGCCCCCGGGGACAGTTATCGAGAGCAGTTCTTC.

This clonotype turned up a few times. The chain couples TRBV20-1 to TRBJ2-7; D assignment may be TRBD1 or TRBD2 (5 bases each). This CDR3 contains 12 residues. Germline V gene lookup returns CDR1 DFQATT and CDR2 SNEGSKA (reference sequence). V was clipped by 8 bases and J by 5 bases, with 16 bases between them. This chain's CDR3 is CSRDTGWHEQYF. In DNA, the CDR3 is TGCAGTCGGGATACAGGTTGGCACGAGCAGTACTTC.

The CDR3 spells CSVSAGDHEQYF. The CDR3 region has the DNA TGCAGCGTTAGTGCAGGGGACCACGAGCAGTACTTC. V is TRBV29-1 and J is TRBJ2-7; a weak D match, TRBD1 (6 bases). The germline V and J ends were trimmed by 5 bases and 5 bases, with 13 bases remaining between them. The CDR3 loop spans 12 amino acids. Per the germline V gene, CDR1 is SQVTM and CDR2 is ANQGSEA.

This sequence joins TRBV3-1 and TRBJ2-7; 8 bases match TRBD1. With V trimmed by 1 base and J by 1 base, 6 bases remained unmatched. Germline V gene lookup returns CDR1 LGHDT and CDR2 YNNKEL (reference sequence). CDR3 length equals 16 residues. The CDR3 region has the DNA TGTGCCAGCAGCCAAGGGGACAGGACAGGGTCCTACGAGCAGTACTTC. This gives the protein CASSQGDRTGSYEQYF.

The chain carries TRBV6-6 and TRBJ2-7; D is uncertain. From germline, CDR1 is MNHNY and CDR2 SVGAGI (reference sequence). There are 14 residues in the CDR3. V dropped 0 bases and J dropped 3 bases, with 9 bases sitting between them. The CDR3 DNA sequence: TGTGCCAGCAGTTACTCTGTCCAGGACTACGAGCAGTACTTC. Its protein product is CASSYSVQDYEQYF.